This T cell receptor beta chain was obtained from a study of T cell responses to AZD1222 COVID-19 vaccine. Study-level findings and limits: Seropositive at baseline were only six AZD1222 recipients. Variant regions that are unmutated are reportedly the target of nearly half of spike-specific TCRs.

Method: immunoSEQ multiplex PCR; TCRdb's copy keeps in-frame clones and lacks some. Found here are about 130,000 clones, 88% of them singletons; the top ten hold about 5.4%. Germline lookup yields CDR1 MDHEN and CDR2 SYDVKM. V lost 6 bases and J lost 0, with 8 bases in between. The CDR3 sequence is 13 residues long. This clone was seen a single time. Its antigen is unidentified. The starting material was peripheral blood, obtained on day 0 of AZD1222 vaccination. The sequence was collected from an adult in good health. V and J are TRBV28 and TRBJ1-2, with D hard to call. This CDR3 is CASSPAANYGYTF. The CDR3, as DNA: TGTGCCAGCAGCCCCGCAGCTAACTATGGCTACACCTTC.